This TCR beta chain was observed in a study of cytomegalovirus exposure and HLA in healthy donors. Study-wide results and limits: Across HLA loci, a later analysis found differing TCR association rates, with DRB1 most and HLA-C fewest. CMV antigen specificity of three CMV-associated chains was confirmed in vitro.

The PCR employed 60 Vbeta primers together with 13 Jbeta primers. Generated by immunoSEQ multiplex PCR, the TCRdb table keeps only in-frame clones and is missing some. The repertoire holds about 160,000 clones, with approximately 80% as singletons. Trimming shortened V by 9 bases and J by 5 bases, and 8 bases separated the two germline ends. The germline V gene has CDR1 MNHEY and CDR2 SVGAGI. This CDR3 spans 11 amino acids. A remark on this clone: What it binds is unknown.

The chain couples TRBV6-5 to TRBJ2-1; D is uncertain. The sample comprised PBMCs. The TCR was taken from a man aged 30 to 45 in good health and CMV-seronegative. CDR3 nucleotides: TGTGCCAGGAATACAGACAATGAGCAGTTCTTC. It codes for CARNTDNEQFF.